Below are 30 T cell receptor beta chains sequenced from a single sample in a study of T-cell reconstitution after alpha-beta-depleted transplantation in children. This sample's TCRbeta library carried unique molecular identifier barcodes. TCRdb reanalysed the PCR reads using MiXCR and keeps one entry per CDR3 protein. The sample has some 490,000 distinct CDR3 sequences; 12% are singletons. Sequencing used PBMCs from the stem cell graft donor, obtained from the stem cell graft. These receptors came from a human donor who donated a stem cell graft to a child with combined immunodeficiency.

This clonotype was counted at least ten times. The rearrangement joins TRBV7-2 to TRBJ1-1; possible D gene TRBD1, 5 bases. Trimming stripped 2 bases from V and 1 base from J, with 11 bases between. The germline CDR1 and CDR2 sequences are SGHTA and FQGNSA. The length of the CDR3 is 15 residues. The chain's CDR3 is CASSLLGVRNTEAFF. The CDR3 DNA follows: TGTGCCAGCAGCTTATTAGGGGTGAGGAACACTGAAGCTTTCTTT.

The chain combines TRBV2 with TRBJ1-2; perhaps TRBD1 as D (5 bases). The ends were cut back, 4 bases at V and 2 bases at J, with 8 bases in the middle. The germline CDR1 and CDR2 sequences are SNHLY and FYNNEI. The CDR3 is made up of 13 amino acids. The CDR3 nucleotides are TGTGCCAGCAGTGTAAGGGACAACTATGGCTACACCTTC. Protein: CASSVRDNYGYTF.

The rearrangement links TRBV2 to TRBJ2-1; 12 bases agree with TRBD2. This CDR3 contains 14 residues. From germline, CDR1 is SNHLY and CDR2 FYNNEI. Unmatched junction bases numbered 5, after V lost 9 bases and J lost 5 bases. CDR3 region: CARTGLAGHNEQFF. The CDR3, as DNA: TGTGCCAGAACGGGACTAGCGGGCCACAATGAGCAGTTCTTC.

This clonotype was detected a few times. The CDR3 region has the DNA TGTGCCAGCAGCCAAGAATGGGCAGCCCGAGAGACCCAGTACTTC. Its translation: CASSQEWAARETQYF. The chain joins TRBV4-2 to TRBJ2-5; D uncertain. With 0 bases removed from V and 4 bases from J, the gap between germline ends came to 12 bases. Looked up from germline, CDR1 is LGHNA and CDR2 is YNFKEQ. The CDR3 is made up of 15 amino acids.

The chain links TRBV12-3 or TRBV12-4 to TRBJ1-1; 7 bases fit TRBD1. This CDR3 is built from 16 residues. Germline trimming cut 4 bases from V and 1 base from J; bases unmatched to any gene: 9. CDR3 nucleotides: TGTGCCAGCAGTTCTACCCGGACAGGATGGAACACTGAAGCTTTCTTT. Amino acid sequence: CASSSTRTGWNTEAFF.

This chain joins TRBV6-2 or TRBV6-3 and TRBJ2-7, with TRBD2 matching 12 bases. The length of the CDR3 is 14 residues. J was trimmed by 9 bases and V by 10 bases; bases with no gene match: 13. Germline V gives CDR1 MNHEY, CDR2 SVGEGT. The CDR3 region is CATSNLAGGIVQYF. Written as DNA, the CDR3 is TGTGCCACCTCAAATCTAGCGGGAGGGATTGTGCAGTACTTC.

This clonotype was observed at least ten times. The CDR3 is CASSQDLGRSSYNEQFF. CDR3 coding DNA: TGCGCCAGCAGCCAAGATTTAGGCCGGAGCTCCTACAATGAGCAGTTCTTC. The chain carries TRBV4-3 and TRBJ2-1; D remains unclear. V was cut by 0 bases and J by 0 bases, with 12 bases left in between. This CDR3 has 17 amino acids. Germline V lookup: CDR1 LGHNA, CDR2 YSLEER.

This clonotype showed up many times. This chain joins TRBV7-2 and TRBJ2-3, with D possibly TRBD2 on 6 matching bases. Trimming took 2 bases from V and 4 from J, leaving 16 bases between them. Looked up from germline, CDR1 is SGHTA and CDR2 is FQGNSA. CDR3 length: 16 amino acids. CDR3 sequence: CASSLNRGGKADTQYF. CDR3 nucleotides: TGTGCCAGCAGCTTAAATCGGGGCGGGAAAGCAGATACGCAGTATTTT. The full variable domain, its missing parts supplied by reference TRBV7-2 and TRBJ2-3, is GAGVSQSPSNKVTEKGKDVELRCDPISGHTALYWYRQSLGQGLEFLIYFQGNSAPDKSGLPSDRFSAERTGGSVSTLTIQRTQQEDSAVYLCASSLNRGGKADTQYFGPGTRLTVL.

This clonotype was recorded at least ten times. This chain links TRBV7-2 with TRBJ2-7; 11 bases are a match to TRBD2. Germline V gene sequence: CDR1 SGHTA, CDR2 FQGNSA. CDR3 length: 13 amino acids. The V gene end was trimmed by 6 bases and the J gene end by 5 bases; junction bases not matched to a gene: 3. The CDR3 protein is CASRLAGVDEQYF. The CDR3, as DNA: TGTGCCAGCAGACTAGCGGGAGTGGACGAGCAGTACTTC.

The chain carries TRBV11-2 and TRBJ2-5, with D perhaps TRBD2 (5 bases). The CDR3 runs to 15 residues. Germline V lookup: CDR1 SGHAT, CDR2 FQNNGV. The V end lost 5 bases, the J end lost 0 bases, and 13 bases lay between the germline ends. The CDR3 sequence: CASSTTAGYQETQYF. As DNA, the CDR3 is TGTGCCAGCAGCACAACTGCGGGTTACCAAGAGACCCAGTACTTC.

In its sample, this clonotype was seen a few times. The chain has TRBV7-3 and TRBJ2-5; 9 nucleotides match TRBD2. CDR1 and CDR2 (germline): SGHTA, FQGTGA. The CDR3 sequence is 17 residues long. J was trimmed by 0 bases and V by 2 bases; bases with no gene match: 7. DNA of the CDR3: TGTGCCAGCAGCTTAGGGGAGCGGGGGGTTTACCAAGAGACCCAGTACTTC. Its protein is CASSLGERGVYQETQYF. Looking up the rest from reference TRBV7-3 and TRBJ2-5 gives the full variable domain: GAGVSQTPSNKVTEKGKYVELRCDPISGHTALYWYRQSLGQGPEFLIYFQGTGAADDSGLPNDRFFAVRPEGSVSTLKIQRTERGDSAVYLCASSLGERGVYQETQYFGPGTRLLVL.

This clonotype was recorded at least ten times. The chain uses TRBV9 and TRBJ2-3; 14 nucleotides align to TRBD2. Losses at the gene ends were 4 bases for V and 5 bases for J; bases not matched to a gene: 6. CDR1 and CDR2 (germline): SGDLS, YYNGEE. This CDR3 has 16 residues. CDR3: CASSYGLAGGLDTQYF. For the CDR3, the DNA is TGTGCCAGCAGCTACGGACTAGCGGGAGGTTTAGATACGCAGTATTTT.

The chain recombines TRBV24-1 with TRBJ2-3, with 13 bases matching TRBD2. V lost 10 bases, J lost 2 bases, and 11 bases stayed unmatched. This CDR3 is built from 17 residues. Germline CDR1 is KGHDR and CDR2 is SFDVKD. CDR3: CATRPRGLAGDTDTQYF. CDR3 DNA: TGTGCCACTCGGCCCCGAGGACTAGCGGGGGACACAGATACGCAGTATTTT.

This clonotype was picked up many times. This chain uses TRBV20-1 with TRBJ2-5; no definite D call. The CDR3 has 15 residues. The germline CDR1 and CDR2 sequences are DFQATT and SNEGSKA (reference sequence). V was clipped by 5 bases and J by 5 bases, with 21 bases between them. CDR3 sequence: CSAVKSGPSGETQYF. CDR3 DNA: TGCAGTGCTGTGAAGTCTGGACCGTCTGGGGAGACCCAGTACTTC.

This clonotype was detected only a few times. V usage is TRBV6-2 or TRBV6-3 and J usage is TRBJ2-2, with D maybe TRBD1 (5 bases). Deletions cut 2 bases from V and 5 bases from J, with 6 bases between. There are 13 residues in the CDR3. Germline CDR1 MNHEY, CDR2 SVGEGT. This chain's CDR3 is CASSYRGTGELFF. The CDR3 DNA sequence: TGTGCCAGCAGTTACAGGGGTACCGGGGAGCTGTTTTTT.

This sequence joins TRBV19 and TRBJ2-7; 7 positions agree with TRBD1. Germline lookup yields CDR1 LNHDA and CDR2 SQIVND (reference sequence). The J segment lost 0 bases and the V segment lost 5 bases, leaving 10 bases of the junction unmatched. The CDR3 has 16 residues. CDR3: CASSAYLGQTSYEQYF. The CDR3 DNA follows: TGTGCCAGTAGTGCCTATTTGGGACAGACCTCCTACGAGCAGTACTTC.

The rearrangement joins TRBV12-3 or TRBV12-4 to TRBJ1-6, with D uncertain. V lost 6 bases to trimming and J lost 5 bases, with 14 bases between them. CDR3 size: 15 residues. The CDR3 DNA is TGTGCCAGCAGAGCCCGCGGGGTTCATAATTCACCCCTCCACTTT. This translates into CASRARGVHNSPLHF.

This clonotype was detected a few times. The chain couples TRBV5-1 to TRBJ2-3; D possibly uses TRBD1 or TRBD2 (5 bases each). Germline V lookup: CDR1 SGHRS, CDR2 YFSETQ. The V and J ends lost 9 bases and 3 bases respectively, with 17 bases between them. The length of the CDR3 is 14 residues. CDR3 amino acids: CATSPRGQTDTQYF. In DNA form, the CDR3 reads TGCGCCACCTCTCCTCGGGGCCAGACAGATACGCAGTATTTT.

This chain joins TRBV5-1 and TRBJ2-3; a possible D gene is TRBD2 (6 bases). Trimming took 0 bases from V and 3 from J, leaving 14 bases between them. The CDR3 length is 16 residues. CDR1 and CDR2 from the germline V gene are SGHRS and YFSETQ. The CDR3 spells CASSLDAPGETDTQYF. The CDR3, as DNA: TGCGCCAGCAGCTTGGACGCACCGGGAGAGACAGATACGCAGTATTTT.

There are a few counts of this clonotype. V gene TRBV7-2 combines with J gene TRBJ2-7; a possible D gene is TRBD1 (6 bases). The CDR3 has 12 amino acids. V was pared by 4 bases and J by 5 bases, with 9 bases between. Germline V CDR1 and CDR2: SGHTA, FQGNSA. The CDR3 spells CASSYPGDEQYF. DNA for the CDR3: TGTGCCAGCAGCTACCCAGGGGACGAGCAGTACTTC.

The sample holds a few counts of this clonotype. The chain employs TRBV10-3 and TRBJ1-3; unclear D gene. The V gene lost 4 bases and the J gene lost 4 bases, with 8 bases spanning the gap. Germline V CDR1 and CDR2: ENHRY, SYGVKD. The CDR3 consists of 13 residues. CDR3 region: CAISGTDGNTIYF. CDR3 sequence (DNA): TGTGCCATCAGTGGAACAGACGGAAACACCATATATTTT.

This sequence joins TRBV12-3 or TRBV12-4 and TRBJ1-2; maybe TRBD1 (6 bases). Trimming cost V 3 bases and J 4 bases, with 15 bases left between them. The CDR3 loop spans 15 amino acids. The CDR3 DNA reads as TGTGCCAGCAGTTTTTCTCCAGGGGTAACCTATGGCTACACCTTC. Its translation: CASSFSPGVTYGYTF.

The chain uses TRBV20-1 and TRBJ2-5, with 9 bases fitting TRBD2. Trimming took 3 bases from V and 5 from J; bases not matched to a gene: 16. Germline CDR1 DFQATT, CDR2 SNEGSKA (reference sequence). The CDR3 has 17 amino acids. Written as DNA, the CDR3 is TGCAGTGCTAGGAAAACCGGGACTAGCAGGTTCGGTGAGACCCAGTACTTC. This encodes CSARKTGTSRFGETQYF.

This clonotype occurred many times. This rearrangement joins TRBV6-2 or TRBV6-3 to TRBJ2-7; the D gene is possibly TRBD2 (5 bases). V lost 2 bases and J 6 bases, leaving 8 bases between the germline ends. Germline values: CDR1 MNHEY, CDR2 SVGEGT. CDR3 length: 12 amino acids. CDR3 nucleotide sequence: TGTGCCAGCAGTTACAGCCGGGGCGAGCAGTACTTC. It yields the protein CASSYSRGEQYF.

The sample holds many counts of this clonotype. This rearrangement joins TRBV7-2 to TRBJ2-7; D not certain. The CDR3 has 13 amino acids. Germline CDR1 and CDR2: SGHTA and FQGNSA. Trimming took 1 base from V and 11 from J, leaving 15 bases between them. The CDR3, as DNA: TGTGCCAGCAGCTTAGAACCTGCCTTACATAAGTACTTC. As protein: CASSLEPALHKYF. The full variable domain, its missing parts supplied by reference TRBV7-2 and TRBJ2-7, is GAGVSQSPSNKVTEKGKDVELRCDPISGHTALYWYRQSLGQGLEFLIYFQGNSAPDKSGLPSDRFSAERTGGSVSTLTIQRTQQEDSAVYLCASSLEPALHKYFGPGTRLTVT.

CDR3 residues: CASSLAAGISTDTQYF. CDR3 DNA: TGCGCCAGCAGCTTGGCTGCAGGGATAAGCACAGATACGCAGTATTTT. The chain combines TRBV5-1 with TRBJ2-3; perhaps TRBD1 as D (5 bases). This CDR3 has 16 residues. V was clipped by 0 bases and J by 0 bases, with 11 bases between them. Germline CDR1 and CDR2: SGHRS and YFSETQ.

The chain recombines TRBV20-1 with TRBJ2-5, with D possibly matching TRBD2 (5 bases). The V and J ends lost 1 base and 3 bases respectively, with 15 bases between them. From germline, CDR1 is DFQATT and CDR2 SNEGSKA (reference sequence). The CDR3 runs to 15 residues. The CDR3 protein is CSARGPNGREETQYF. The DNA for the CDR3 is TGCAGTGCTAGAGGCCCCAACGGGCGGGAAGAGACCCAGTACTTC.

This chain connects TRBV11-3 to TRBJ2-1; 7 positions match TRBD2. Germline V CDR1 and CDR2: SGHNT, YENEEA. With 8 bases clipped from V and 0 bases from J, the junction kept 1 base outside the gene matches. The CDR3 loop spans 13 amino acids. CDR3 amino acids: CASCGGSYNEQFF. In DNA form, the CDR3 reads TGTGCCAGCTGCGGGGGCTCCTACAATGAGCAGTTCTTC.

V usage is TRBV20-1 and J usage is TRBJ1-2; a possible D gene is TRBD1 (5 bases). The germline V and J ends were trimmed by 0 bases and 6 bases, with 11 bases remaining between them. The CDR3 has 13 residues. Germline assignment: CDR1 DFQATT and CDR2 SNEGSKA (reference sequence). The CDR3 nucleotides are TGCAGTGCTAGAGATACCGGCAGGGATGGCTACACCTTC. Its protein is CSARDTGRDGYTF.

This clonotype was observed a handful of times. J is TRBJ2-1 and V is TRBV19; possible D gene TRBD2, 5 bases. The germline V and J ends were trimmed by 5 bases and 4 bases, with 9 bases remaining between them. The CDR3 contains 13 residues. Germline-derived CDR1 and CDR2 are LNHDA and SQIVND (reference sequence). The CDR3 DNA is TGTGCCAGTAGTGAGGGTGTATACAATGAGCAGTTCTTC. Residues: CASSEGVYNEQFF. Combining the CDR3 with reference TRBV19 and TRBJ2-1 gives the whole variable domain DGGITQSPKYLFRKEGQNVTLSCEQNLNHDAMYWYRQDPGQGLRLIYYSQIVNDFQKGDIAEGYSVSREKKESFPLTVTSAQKNPTAFYLCASSEGVYNEQFFGPGTRLTVL.